These T cell receptor beta chains were read from a single sample in a study of T cell clonotyping in hematopoietic cell transplantation. Clones were sequenced by immunoSEQ multiplex PCR, and TCRdb holds only the in-frame ones, with some missing. The top ten hold approximately 3.5% of the sample, which has 12,000 or so clones, 80% to 90% seen once. Input material: peripheral blood mononuclear cells. Receptors originate from a human donor who either received an allogeneic hematopoietic cell transplant for a myeloid malignancy or was a related donor (not recorded which). Some clones in this sample may be carry-over from other donors' samples. Each CDR3 is given with its conserved first and last residue. D genes are given only for firm matches. Clone size is given for some rows only: seen once, a few or many times, or a class if the clone is expanded.

V	size	D	J	CDR3	DNA
TRBV5-1	NA	NA	TRBJ1-1	CASSVQSNTEAFF	TGCGCCAGCAGCGTACAGAGTAACACTGAAGCTTTCTTT
TRBV29-1	NA	NA	TRBJ1-1	CSVGRMNTEAFF	TGCAGCGTGGGACGAATGAACACTGAAGCTTTCTTT
TRBV4-2	NA	TRBD2	TRBJ2-7	CASSHFSGLAGGQAYEQYF	TGTGCCAGCAGCCATTTTTCGGGCCTAGCGGGGGGCCAGGCCTACGAGCAGTACTTC
TRBV7-9	NA	TRBD2	TRBJ2-7	CASSLASGGAYEQYF	TGTGCCAGCAGCTTAGCTAGCGGGGGGGCTTACGAGCAGTACTTC
TRBV18	few	TRBD1	TRBJ2-2	CASSPGTGSTGELFF	TGTGCCAGCTCACCCGGGACAGGCTCCACCGGGGAGCTGTTTTTT
TRBV7-9	NA	TRBD1	TRBJ1-2	CASSLGQGFYGYTF	TGTGCCAGCAGCTTAGGACAGGGTTTCTATGGCTACACCTTC
TRBV18	once	NA	TRBJ2-7	CASSPGALGEQYF	TGTGCCAGCTCACCAGGGGCCCTGGGGGAGCAGTACTTC
TRBV7-9	NA	NA	TRBJ2-4	CASSRPQGDKNIQYF	TGTGCCAGCAGCCGCCCGCAGGGCGATAAAAACATTCAGTACTTC
TRBV5-1	once	TRBD1	TRBJ2-1	CASSLAGQGVDEQFF	TGCGCCAGCAGCTTGGCCGGACAGGGAGTCGATGAGCAGTTCTTC
TRBV18	NA	NA	TRBJ1-4	CASSPLSGTSTNEKLFF	TGTGCCAGCTCACCTTTATCAGGGACCTCAACTAATGAAAAACTGTTTTTT
TRBV19	NA	NA	TRBJ1-6	CASTSQGPSPLHF	TGTGCCAGTACCAGCCAGGGGCCCTCACCCCTCCACTTT
TRBV30	NA	NA	TRBJ2-7	CAWRQGFYEQYF	TGTGCCTGGAGGCAGGGTTTCTACGAGCAGTACTTC
TRBV7-3	NA	NA	TRBJ2-7	CASSPKTDYEQYF	TGTGCCAGCAGCCCTAAGACAGACTACGAGCAGTACTTC
TRBV7-6	NA	TRBD2	TRBJ2-7	CASSPGGAQFPYEQYF	TGTGCCAGCAGCCCGGGGGGGGCCCAATTTCCTTACGAGCAGTACTTC
TRBV5-4	NA	NA	TRBJ2-2	CASSPEHANTGELFF	TGTGCCAGCAGTCCAGAACATGCGAACACCGGGGAGCTGTTTTTT
TRBV5-5	once	NA	TRBJ1-5	CASGPNQPQHF	TGTGCCAGCGGACCAAATCAGCCCCAGCATTTT